These T cell receptor beta chains were read from a single sample in a study of blood T cell repertoires in COVID-19. The data were produced by immunoSEQ multiplex PCR, yet TCRdb's version contains in-frame clones alone and is incomplete. The sample gives about 180,000 clones, 70% to 90% of which show up once; roughly 2% is in the top ten. Sequenced: peripheral blood. These receptors were taken from a man aged 18 to 30 who had recovered from COVID-19. The CDR3 runs from the conserved cysteine through the conserved F or W. The order of the fields is clone size, V gene, J gene, CDR3 protein. Clone sizes are given selectively: once, few, many, or a class where the clone is expanded.

-,TRBV6-5,TRBJ2-2,CATWGGANTGELFF
-,TRBV9,TRBJ1-4,CASARGNEKLFF
-,TRBV18,TRBJ1-3,CASSPQDSDTPIYF
-,TRBV6-4,TRBJ1-1,CASSDDRGTEAFF
-,TRBV27,TRBJ1-3,CASSLTGQGSGNTIYF
-,TRBV28,TRBJ1-5,CASSSVEGGGSQPQHF
-,TRBV9,TRBJ1-1,CASSEAGGADTEAFF
-,TRBV5-1,TRBJ2-1,CASSRGGQGYNEQFF
-,TRBV7-2,TRBJ2-2,CASSNSPELFF
-,TRBV4-1,TRBJ2-3,CASSQVGQVASGTDTQYF
-,TRBV28,TRBJ1-2,CASSTPSGTGNYGYTF
-,TRBV3-1/TRBV3-2,TRBJ2-7,CASSQPLAGTYEQYF
-,TRBV30,TRBJ2-1,CAWSVDGGRANEQFF
-,TRBV14,TRBJ2-2,CASSLHFPLKELFF
once,TRBV7-2,TRBJ2-1,CASSLYRLDEQFF
-,TRBV11-2,TRBJ1-2,CASSLVGQGVSNYGYTF
-,TRBV2,TRBJ1-4,CASSEFFAGGPTTGTSNEKLFF
-,TRBV20-1,TRBJ1-2,CSAPSPYGYTF
-,TRBV6-2/TRBV6-3,TRBJ1-4,CASSFREDEKLFF
-,TRBV3-1/TRBV3-2,TRBJ1-6,CASSLEGAGVGSPLHF
-,TRBV9,TRBJ2-7,CASSVGQGIYEQYF
-,TRBV2,TRBJ1-1,CASSSQTNNWGPEAFF
-,TRBV11-3,TRBJ2-3,CASSLAGRTDTQYF
-,TRBV24-1,TRBJ2-3,CATSSKRESADTQYF
once,TRBV2,TRBJ1-2,CASSGDREGYGYTF
-,TRBV27,TRBJ1-2,CASSETGRYGYTF
-,TRBV28,TRBJ2-1,CASRKTSFLNEQFF
-,TRBV25-1,TRBJ1-2,CASSEPRGYGYTF
-,TRBV5-1,TRBJ2-1,CASSLVFESSYNEQFF
-,TRBV3-1/TRBV3-2,TRBJ2-7,CASSGRGLTFYEQYF
-,TRBV7-2,TRBJ2-1,CASSLALFLALNEQFF
-,TRBV2,TRBJ1-3,CASSDPGQGSGNTIYF
-,TRBV10-3,TRBJ2-7,CAIRGDSTYEQYF
-,TRBV6-5,TRBJ2-7,CASSSPTGGRSYEQYF
-,TRBV18,TRBJ1-1,CASSPDRDRNTEAFF
-,TRBV10-2,TRBJ1-1,CASSGDRNTEAFF
-,TRBV9,TRBJ1-1,CASSEGRTVSNTEAFF
-,TRBV4-3,TRBJ2-7,CASSQAKSGSYEQYF
-,TRBV18,TRBJ1-3,CASSPPGQGGNTIYF